This TCR beta chain was obtained from a study of cytomegalovirus exposure and HLA in healthy donors. Study-wide background: Some 85 million unique TCRs from HLA-typed donors were held in an early data release.

Notes on this clone: Its target is not known.

Trimming removed 6 bases at V and 8 bases at J, with 19 bases between. This CDR3 contains 14 residues. CDR1 ENHRY and CDR2 SYGVKD come from the germline V gene. Study conclusions and caveats: Later genetic work tied a missense DCLRE1C variant to beta-chain V and J trimming. Later on, an analysis found that several of the most significant clusters appeared to be linked to common viral pathogens, which included parvovirus B19.

A multiplex PCR was run with 60 Vbeta primers and 13 Jbeta primers. TCRdb's copy holds only in-frame clones and misses some; the assay was immunoSEQ multiplex PCR. This table holds around 150,000 clones, roughly 83% found once. The J gene is TRBJ1-2, the V gene TRBV10-3, with D uncertain. Sample: PBMCs. This TCR was sampled from a woman under 30 in good health and CMV-seronegative. CDR3: CAISTGNANGGYTF. The CDR3 DNA reads as TGTGCCATCAGCACCGGGAATGCCAACGGGGGCTACACCTTC.